The present entry profiles one T cell receptor beta chain with its context. Its antigen remains unidentified. MiXCR, run by TCRdb on the RT-PCR reads, gives a single entry per CDR3 protein. The table shows fewer than 600,000 distinct CDR3 sequences, with around 7.7% occurring only once. V gave up 5 bases and J gave up 3 bases; unmatched junction bases: 5. Germline V CDR1 and CDR2: MNHNS, SASEGT. This CDR3 is built from 15 residues. The data belong to a study of response to subunit inactivated influenza vaccine. Study outcomes and limitations: Authors suggested few new T cells are recruited by each seasonal influenza vaccination.

The sample was PBMCs from blood, taken around 2 years after vaccination. V usage is TRBV6-1 and J usage is TRBJ1-1; 11 positions agree with TRBD1. The origin of this receptor is a man aged 45 to 70 who received an inactivated influenza vaccine. The CDR3 DNA sequence: TGTGCCAGCAGTCCCGGGACAGGGGGGTACACTGAAGCTTTCTTT. Protein sequence: CASSPGTGGYTEAFF.